What follows are 27 T cell receptor beta chains derived from one specimen sequenced in a study of T cells after yellow fever vaccination. TCRdb redid the calling of the 5' RACE reads with MiXCR, one entry per CDR3 protein. In the table there are a few hundred thousand distinct CDR3 sequences, roughly 21% of which are singletons. The sequencing used PBMCs, collected 15 days after the yellow fever booster vaccination. The receptors come from a man aged 30-40 years who received the YFV17D yellow fever vaccine.

This clonotype has more than one count but fewer than ten. In DNA, the CDR3 is TGCAGTGCTTGGACCTTCGACAGGGTGGGTCATGAGCAGTTCTTC. Encoded protein: CSAWTFDRVGHEQFF. This chain uses TRBV20-1 with TRBJ2-1; TRBD1 matches 7 bases. Germline V gives CDR1 DFQATT, CDR2 SNEGSKA (reference sequence). Trimming removed 5 bases from V and 8 bases from J; junction bases left unmatched: 15. The CDR3 is 15 residues long.

This sequence joins TRBV19 and TRBJ1-2, with D hard to call. CDR3 length: 14 amino acids. V was trimmed by 5 bases and J by 4 bases, leaving 14 bases between them. In germline, CDR1 is LNHDA, CDR2 SQIVND (reference sequence). The CDR3 coding sequence is TGTGCCAGTAGTCCCCCTGGGGAGATCTATGGCTACACCTTC. The encoded protein is CASSPPGEIYGYTF.

The chain carries TRBV30 and TRBJ2-1; D not resolved. The CDR3 sequence is 15 residues long. Germline CDR1 and CDR2: GTSNPN and SVGIG (reference sequence). The V and J ends lost 2 bases and 8 bases respectively, with 19 bases between them. The CDR3 DNA reads TGTGCCTGGAGTTATCGGAGCTCCATTAGATATGAGCAGTTCTTC. Amino acids: CAWSYRSSIRYEQFF.

This clonotype showed up many times. The chain links TRBV7-2 to TRBJ1-1; no clear D gene. The CDR3 is 13 residues long. Looked up from germline, CDR1 is SGHTA and CDR2 is FQGNSA. Trimming pared 2 bases from V and 3 bases from J, leaving 7 bases between. The CDR3 reads CASSLYGHTEAFF. CDR3 nucleotide sequence: TGTGCCAGCAGCTTATATGGACACACTGAAGCTTTCTTT.

The V call is TRBV7-9, the J call TRBJ2-7; no clear D. Trimming took off 1 base at V and 4 bases at J, with 11 bases between the two ends. Germline V gene data show CDR1 as SEHNR and CDR2 as FQNEAQ (reference sequence). The CDR3 length is 14 residues. The CDR3 DNA reads TGTGCCAGCAGCTTAGGGGGATTGGGGTACGAGCAGTACTTC. Translating gives CASSLGGLGYEQYF. Supplemented by reference TRBV7-9 and TRBJ2-7, the full variable domain reads DTGVSQNPRHKITKRGQNVTFRCDPISEHNRLYWYRQTLGQGPEFLTYFQNEAQLEKSRLLSDRFSAERPKGSFSTLEIQRTEQGDSAMYLCASSLGGLGYEQYFGPGTRLTVT.

The rearrangement links TRBV12-3 or TRBV12-4 to TRBJ1-2, with D unclear. Trimming removed 6 bases from V and 3 bases from J, with 11 bases in between. This CDR3 comprises 13 residues. CDR3 loop: CASRTAADYGYTF. The CDR3 nucleotides are TGTGCCAGCAGAACGGCAGCTGACTATGGCTACACCTTC.

The chain recombines TRBV6-2 or TRBV6-3 with TRBJ2-1, with D perhaps matching TRBD2 (5 bases). V lost 11 bases to trimming and J lost 0 bases, with 17 bases between them. The CDR3 covers 15 residues. CDR1 and CDR2 from the germline V gene are MNHEY and SVGEGT. The CDR3 coding sequence is TGTGCCTGCTCGCTGACGGACTTCTCCTACAATGAGCAGTTCTTC. This gives the protein CACSLTDFSYNEQFF.

The chain couples TRBV15 to TRBJ2-1; possible D gene TRBD2, 6 bases. V was cut by 0 bases and J by 12 bases, with 15 bases left in between. The CDR3 runs 14 residues. The germline V gene has CDR1 LNHNV and CDR2 YYDKDF (reference sequence). This CDR3 is CATSRDPSEILQFF. The CDR3 nucleotides are TGTGCCACCAGCAGAGACCCTAGCGAAATATTGCAGTTCTTC.

This clonotype was observed a handful of times. This chain connects TRBV20-1 to TRBJ2-1; 9 nucleotides align to TRBD2. J was trimmed by 0 bases and V by 5 bases; bases with no gene match: 11. The CDR3 covers 17 residues. Germline CDR1 is DFQATT and CDR2 is SNEGSKA (reference sequence). The CDR3 coding sequence is TGCAGTGCTCGCTCCGGACTAGCGTTTAGCTCCTACAATGAGCAGTTCTTC. It encodes CSARSGLAFSSYNEQFF.

This clonotype was counted a few times. V and J are TRBV10-3 and TRBJ2-3; TRBD2 matches at 8 bases. The ends lost 3 bases at V and 1 base at J; junction bases unmatched: 6. The CDR3 spans 16 residues. Germline-derived CDR1 and CDR2 are ENHRY and SYGVKD. Here the CDR3 DNA reads TGTGCCATCAGTGAATACACTAGCGGTCGCACAGATACGCAGTATTTT. Encoded protein: CAISEYTSGRTDTQYF.

This clonotype was seen a few times. The J gene is TRBJ2-7, the V gene TRBV7-9, with a weak D call TRBD1 (6 bases). The CDR3 runs to 13 residues. V was pared by 9 bases and J by 2 bases, with 14 bases between. Germline loops: CDR1 SEHNR, CDR2 FQNEAQ (reference sequence). The CDR3 nucleotides are TGTGCCAGTGGGACATCACCCCCCTACGAGCAGTACTTC. Translated, it gives CASGTSPPYEQYF.

This clonotype was seen only a few times. V gene TRBV15 combines with J gene TRBJ2-3; possibly TRBD2 for D (6 bases). Germline V lookup: CDR1 LNHNV, CDR2 YYDKDF (reference sequence). V was clipped by 4 bases and J by 1 base, with 12 bases between them. This CDR3 contains 15 residues. CDR3 protein: CATSKASERTDTQYF. The CDR3 DNA sequence: TGTGCCACCAGCAAAGCTAGCGAGCGCACAGATACGCAGTATTTT.

This clonotype was seen a few times. The chain uses TRBV12-3 or TRBV12-4 and TRBJ2-2; 11 bases are shared with TRBD1. The CDR3 sequence is 16 residues long. J gave up 4 bases and V 4 bases, and 5 bases lay outside the gene matches. Here the CDR3 DNA reads TGTGCCAGCAGTTGGGGGACAGGGGGAAGCACCGGGGAGCTGTTTTTT. Encoded protein: CASSWGTGGSTGELFF.

This chain links TRBV15 with TRBJ2-6; D not resolved. CDR1 and CDR2 from the germline V gene are LNHNV and YYDKDF (reference sequence). Between the trimmed V and J ends, which lost 0 bases and 0 bases, there was a span of 6 bases. The length of the CDR3 is 16 residues. CDR3 bases: TGTGCCACCAGCAGAGATTCCAACTCTGGGGCCAACGTCCTGACTTTC. This gives the protein CATSRDSNSGANVLTF. The variable domain in full, with the rest retrieved from reference TRBV15 and TRBJ2-6, is DAMVIQNPRYQVTQFGKPVTLSCSQTLNHNVMYWYQQKSSQAPKLLFHYYDKDFNNEADTPDNFQSRRPNTSFCFLDIRSPGLGDTAMYLCATSRDSNSGANVLTFGAGSRLTVL.

The rearrangement links TRBV20-1 to TRBJ2-1, with D possibly matching TRBD2 (6 bases). The CDR3 sequence is 17 residues long. In germline, CDR1 is DFQATT, CDR2 SNEGSKA (reference sequence). Trimming cost V 3 bases and J 2 bases, with 20 bases left between them. The CDR3 nucleotides are TGCAGTGCTAGGCTTAGCGGCGGAGTTCTAACCTACAATGAGCAGTTCTTC. This codes for CSARLSGGVLTYNEQFF.

This clonotype was seen repeatedly, ten times or more. The genes are TRBV7-9 and TRBJ2-7; either TRBD1 or TRBD2 may fit D (6 bases each). CDR1 and CDR2 from the germline V gene are SEHNR and FQNEAQ (reference sequence). V was pared by 5 bases and J by 0 bases, with 14 bases between. This CDR3 is 15 amino acids long. The CDR3 region has the DNA TGTGCCAGCAGCCCTAGGGGGGTCTACTCCTACGAGCAGTACTTC. It yields the protein CASSPRGVYSYEQYF.

This chain joins TRBV11-1 and TRBJ2-4; unclear D gene. CDR1 is SGHAT and CDR2 is FQDESV in the germline V gene (reference sequence). The CDR3 has 16 residues. V lost 4 bases and J 0 bases, leaving 13 bases between the germline ends. As DNA, the CDR3 is TGTGCCAGCAGCTCTTTGGGCGATCTAGCCAAAAACATTCAGTACTTC. It codes for CASSSLGDLAKNIQYF. Based on the CDR3 plus reference TRBV11-1 and TRBJ2-4, the full variable domain is EAEVAQSPRYKITEKSQAVAFWCDPISGHATLYWYRQILGQGPELLVQFQDESVVDDSQLPKDRFSAERLKGVDSTLKIQPAELGDSAMYLCASSSLGDLAKNIQYFGAGTRLSVL.

V and J are TRBV7-9 and TRBJ2-7, with a tentative D call TRBD2 (5 bases). Germline V lookup: CDR1 SEHNR, CDR2 FQNEAQ (reference sequence). This CDR3 region has 17 residues. V was pared by 1 base and J by 3 bases, with 19 bases between. The CDR3 region has the DNA TGTGCCAGCAGCTTAGAGACCGGTACGGGGTTCTACTACGAGCAGTACTTC. Translated, it gives CASSLETGTGFYYEQYF.

The J gene is TRBJ1-4, the V gene TRBV10-3; D is uncertain. Germline lookup yields CDR1 ENHRY and CDR2 SYGVKD. This CDR3 is 13 amino acids long. The V end was cut by 2 bases, the J end by 7 bases, with 8 bases between. The CDR3 DNA is TGTGCCATCAGTGAGATTGAACGTGAAAAACTGTTTTTT. Amino acid sequence: CAISEIEREKLFF.

Only a few counts were recorded for this clonotype. The gene calls are TRBV4-1 and TRBJ1-3, with a possible D match to TRBD1 (6 bases). Trimming cost V 3 bases and J 1 base, with 13 bases left between them. The CDR3 spans 16 residues. CDR1 is MGHRA and CDR2 is YSYEKL in the germline V gene. CDR3 in amino acids: CASSHNTGKSGNTIYF. The CDR3, as DNA: TGCGCCAGCAGCCACAATACAGGGAAATCTGGAAACACCATATATTTT.

The chain couples TRBV12-3 or TRBV12-4 to TRBJ2-7; weak D call: TRBD1 (6 bases). Trimming removed 4 bases at V and 10 bases at J, with 17 bases between. The CDR3 spans 13 residues. In nucleotides, the CDR3 is TGTGCCAGCAGTTCCTCGGCCGGACAGATCCAGTACTTC. Translated, it gives CASSSSAGQIQYF.

This clonotype was observed a few times. The rearrangement links TRBV6-5 to TRBJ2-7; D perhaps matches TRBD2 (5 bases). The germline V and J ends were trimmed by 2 bases and 6 bases, with 11 bases remaining between them. This CDR3 contains 13 residues. CDR1 and CDR2 (germline): MNHEY, SVGAGI. The CDR3, as DNA: TGTGCCAGCAGTTACGAGGGAACCTCCGAGCAGTACTTC. It is translated as CASSYEGTSEQYF.

In nucleotides, the CDR3 is TGCAGTGCTAGAGTACTGGGGCAGCTAGCCAAAAACATTCAGTACTTC. Residues: CSARVLGQLAKNIQYF. The V call is TRBV20-1, the J call TRBJ2-4, with D tentatively TRBD1 (5 bases). Germline V gives CDR1 DFQATT, CDR2 SNEGSKA (reference sequence). This CDR3 contains 16 residues. V was trimmed by 1 base and J by 0 bases, leaving 13 bases between them.

This clonotype showed up just a few times. The rearrangement uses TRBV5-1 and TRBJ2-2; D gene ambiguous. The V end was cut by 7 bases, the J end by 1 base, with 5 bases between. There are 12 residues in the CDR3. The germline CDR1 and CDR2 sequences are SGHRS and YFSETQ. The CDR3 nucleotides read TGCGCCAGCGCGGAGAACACCGGGGAGCTGTTTTTT. It is translated as CASAENTGELFF.

This sequence joins TRBV18 and TRBJ1-4; no firm D call. Trimming removed 0 bases at V and 4 bases at J, with 9 bases between. The CDR3 has 15 residues. The germline CDR1 and CDR2 sequences are KGHSH and LQKENI. In nucleotides, the CDR3 is TGTGCCAGCTCACCACCGGGCTCCCATAATGAAAAACTGTTTTTT. This encodes CASSPPGSHNEKLFF.

In this sample, this clonotype turned up a few times. The V gene is TRBV5-1, the J gene TRBJ2-1; unclear D gene. CDR1 and CDR2 (germline): SGHRS, YFSETQ. V was shortened by 1 base and J by 4 bases, with 12 bases between the two germline ends. The length of the CDR3 is 15 residues. The CDR3 spells CASSLMTNAYNEQFF. CDR3 nucleotides: TGCGCCAGCAGCTTGATGACGAACGCGTACAATGAGCAGTTCTTC. Full variable domain (rest looked up from reference TRBV5-1 and TRBJ2-1): KAGVTQTPRYLIKTRGQQVTLSCSPISGHRSVSWYQQTPGQGLQFLFEYFSETQRNKGNFPGRFSGRQFSNSRSEMNVSTLELGDSALYLCASSLMTNAYNEQFFGPGTRLTVL.

This clonotype has only a few counts. V and J are TRBV6-2 or TRBV6-3 and TRBJ2-7, with 10 bases identical to TRBD1. V was clipped by 6 bases and J by 0 bases; unmatched bases: 5. The CDR3 is 15 residues long. Germline CDR1 MNHEY, CDR2 SVGEGT. CDR3 in amino acids: CASRLGTGVSYEQYF. The CDR3 nucleotides are TGTGCCAGCAGACTCGGGACAGGGGTCTCCTACGAGCAGTACTTC.